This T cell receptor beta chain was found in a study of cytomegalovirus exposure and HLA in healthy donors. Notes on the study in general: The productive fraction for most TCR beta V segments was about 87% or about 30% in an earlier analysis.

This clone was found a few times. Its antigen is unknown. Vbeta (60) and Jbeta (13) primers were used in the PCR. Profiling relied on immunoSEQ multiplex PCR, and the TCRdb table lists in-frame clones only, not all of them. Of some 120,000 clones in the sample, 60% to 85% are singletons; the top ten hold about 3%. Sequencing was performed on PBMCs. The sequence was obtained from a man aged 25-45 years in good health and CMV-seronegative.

The CDR3 here is CASSILQGANEQFF. CDR3 DNA: TGTGCCAGTAGTATACTACAGGGGGCGAATGAGCAGTTCTTC. The V and J genes are TRBV19 and TRBJ2-1; 9 bases line up with TRBD1. This CDR3 has 14 amino acids. With 2 bases clipped from V and 7 bases from J, the junction kept 3 bases outside the gene matches. Germline-derived CDR1 and CDR2 are LNHDA and SQIVND (reference sequence).